This record concerns one T cell receptor (beta chain) sequence. Its antigen target is currently unknown. Library construction relied on the immunoSEQ multiplex PCR assay. For the multiplex PCR, a mixture combining 60 forward primers for TCR Vbeta segments and 13 reverse primers for TCR Jbeta segments was used. A multiplex PCR assay on genomic DNA amplified the CDR3 region of rearranged TCR beta genes. Amplified TCR beta libraries were sequenced as 87-base-pair reads on the Illumina HiSeq System. In the original analysis: In a later analysis, about 80 million unique TCR beta chains were counted across the 650 to 700 repertoires, and approximately 11 million of these chains were shared by at least two donors. To remove PCR and sequencing errors, raw reads were error-corrected and collapsed into unique sequences using a nearest-neighbor algorithm that merged closely related sequences. V, D and J gene segments were assigned by aligning CDR3 sequences to IMGT reference sequences. Each retained sequence needed at least a six-nucleotide match to both a V gene segment and a J gene segment. A rearrangement was called productive if the CDR3 had no stop codons and remained in frame with V and J, and every other rearrangement was called non-productive. CDR3 was defined according to IMGT convention as the region running from the second conserved V-encoded cysteine to the conserved J-encoded phenylalanine. In an earlier analysis of approximately 500 of the donors, sequences lacking an unambiguous match to a single V gene segment were excluded. An earlier analysis of just under 600 of the donors called V segments functional above 56.7% productive rearrangements and segregating when the between-donor standard deviation exceeded 5%. A statistical classification framework was built to diagnose cytomegalovirus status from the catalog of TCR beta chain sequences. V and J gene assignment, in a later analysis, came from comparing TCR nucleotide sequences with IMGT/GENE-DB human TR gene sequences. A later analysis assigned CDR3 sequences and most-parsimonious VDJ recombination scenarios with the TCRdist pipeline. In a later analysis, every TCR beta chain was defined by the combination of its CDR3 amino acid sequence and its V-gene family, and reads without a unique V-gene family were dropped. A later analysis removed several hundred highly shared, low-generation-probability nucleotide sequences to deal with suspected cross-contamination and a sequencing artifact. In a later analysis, a clonal expansion index was calculated for each public chain from normalized within-repertoire ranks of inferred template counts. In a later analysis, generation probabilities were computed with a VDJ recombination model fitted to out-of-frame rearrangements, and the resulting probabilities were checked against IGoR. Hypergeometric tests were used in a later analysis to score TCR-TCR, TCR-HLA and TCR-CMV co-occurrence, with a repertoire-size bias correction applied to the TCR pairs. In a later analysis, false discovery rates were estimated by permuting HLA or CMV assignments 20 times. In a later analysis, co-occurring TCRs were grouped using DBSCAN, and TCRdist sequence similarity was added for clustering within HLA-allele-positive subsets. Co-occurrence clustering excluded repertoires with fewer than 30,000 or more than 120,000 public chains, plus five with anomalous nucleotide sharing. Held by TCRdb, this immuneACCESS table contains in-frame sequences only and omits some clones. Under half of the omission traces to an unresolved V gene where checked; the cause of the rest is unknown. That table supplies the V and J calls and clone size; D and trimming were determined from the DNA. This sample's table carries about 210,000 clones. More than 0.75% of the sample rests with the top ten.

The cohort comprised fewer than 700 healthy bone marrow donors. At the time of sampling, all cohort members were nominally healthy, though unrecorded immune exposures were likely present. The donor was CMV seropositive and belonged to the group of 250 to 300 seropositive cohort members. A peripheral blood sample was collected from each donor, and TCR beta sequencing was performed on peripheral blood mononuclear cells. The Qiagen DNeasy Blood Extraction Kit was used to extract genomic DNA from the blood cell samples. The sample is drawn from a study of cytomegalovirus exposure and HLA in healthy donors (dated 2017 in TCRdb). As for the study more broadly: An earlier analysis of some 500 of the donors reported about 250 Gb of sequence data and around 120 million unique TCR beta sequences from roughly 200 million T cells. The study combined high-throughput TCR immunosequencing, statistical association of individual TCRs with disease status, and machine learning to predict cytomegalovirus infection status. The study aimed to test whether signatures of past pathogen exposure could be identified by cataloging public T cell receptors. A few DR-DQ haplotypes were handled as single units for association and clustering because linkage in the cohort was strong. Rather than drawing on any new phenotypic data, the later analysis identified candidate immune exposures from TCR beta sequences and the way those sequences occurred across donors. HLA typing included class I and class II loci at four-digit resolution. A separate validation cohort of about 110 different subjects was used in addition to the 666-subject first cohort. A later analysis re-examined previously published TCR beta repertoires from roughly 720 donors and added high-resolution HLA genotyping to investigate patterns of TCR occurrence. Donor age, sex, ethnicity and CMV serostatus were compiled together with the repertoire data. Using immunosequencing, the study profiled T cell repertoires from about 650 subjects and related those repertoires to cytomegalovirus serostatus. Around 300 gigabases of sequencing data and some 85 million unique TCR sequences were included in an early release covering around 600 HLA-typed donors. The number of donors typed differed by locus, with roughly 620-630 for A, B, C, DRB1 and DQB1, around 500 for DQA1, 606 for DPA1, and approximately 470 for DPB1. A later genetic analysis used genome-wide SNP genotypes for about 60% of the roughly 700 donors, treating that subset as a discovery cohort. Among 300 to 450 genotyped donors of the cohort, an average of about 240,000 unique TCR beta nucleotide sequences were sequenced per donor, 15% to 20% of them non-productive. In an earlier analysis of over 550 of the donors, high-throughput TCR beta sequencing was used to judge whether each TCR beta V gene segment behaved as functional or pseudogenic. Every repertoire in the discovery cohort had been generated on one and the same sequencing platform. The genetic ancestry cluster associated with self-reported Caucasian donors included over 65% of the 300 to 400 genotyped donors.

The full study reports these points: In a later analysis, about 16,000 TCR beta sequences were associated with specific HLA alleles at a false discovery rate of 0.05. V-gene and J-gene trimming of TCR beta chains was associated with a missense DCLRE1C variant in a later genetic analysis, and the association was replicated in an independent cohort. Three of the identified cytomegalovirus-associated TCR beta chains were confirmed in vitro to be specific for cytomegalovirus antigens. A further reported finding was that TCR beta sequences accurately predicted the HLA-A and HLA-B alleles for most subjects in the first cohort. HLA typing was unavailable for some donors at each locus, so association tests used only the typed subset. The sequencing pipeline was judged likely to have produced a cluster of highly shared sequence variants as a technical artifact. Because counts were too low, 15 to 20 rarely observed V segments, including chromosome 9 orphons, were left out of the earlier analysis of about 620 of the donors. Correlated functional status among segregating V segments might be attributable to linkage disequilibrium, but an unknown experimental factor could not be ruled out. Most TCR sequences were observed very rarely across donors, whereas some public TCRs were present in many individuals. According to the authors, the approach could potentially be generalized to other disease states and immunological phenotypes. In a later analysis, TCR association rates were found to vary across HLA loci, with the most associated TCRs seen for DRB1 alleles and the fewest for HLA-C alleles. According to a later analysis, most CMV-associated TCR beta chains appeared to be HLA-restricted, and the HLA associations seemed to be driven largely by CMV exposure. In a later analysis, HLA-associated TCR beta chains were found to be more clonally expanded and to have lower generation probabilities than equally common non-associated chains. In an earlier analysis of approximately 600 of the donors, most TCR beta V segments were observed in productive rearrangements about 90% or about 30% of the time, broadly matching IMGT annotations. Presence/absence analyses assumed roughly uniform sequencing depth across donors, an assumption that may not hold. The only immune exposure information available for the cohort was CMV serostatus. Compared with the roughly 700-donor mean, donors in an Asian-associated ancestry cluster had fewer N-insertions in productive TCRs, according to a later genetic analysis. The study gave a list of about 150 TCR beta chains associated with cytomegalovirus. A later analysis reported that several top co-occurrence clusters appeared linked to parvovirus B19, influenza, CMV and Epstein-Barr virus. The cohort was sequenced for TCR beta chains only, and without alpha or paired-chain data the features that could be detected were limited. The classifier was reported to diagnose cytomegalovirus status with high specificity and sensitivity in both the original and validation cohorts. Strong co-occurrence of HLA alleles, especially DR and DQ, made assigning TCR associations to individual alleles difficult.

The receptor was isolated from a woman in her 30s in good health and CMV-seropositive. Sample: PBMCs.

The CDR3 is CAWSTGTQETQYF. The nucleotide sequence reads as follows: TGTGCCTGGAGTACAGGGACCCAAGAGACCCAGTACTTC. The chain is made from TRBV30 and TRBJ2-5; a weak D assignment points to TRBD1 (6 bases agree). CDR1 and CDR2, looked up from the germline V gene (reference sequence), are GTSNPN and SVGIG. From the cysteine through the phenylalanine, the CDR3 covers 13 amino acids. Only the CDR3 DNA is retained, 39 bases long and in frame from the first base. The trim is 2 bases for V and 1 base for J, with a gap of 8 bases between the germline ends. With all but the CDR3 taken from the reference TRBV30 and TRBJ2-5 genes, the full variable domain is: SQTIHQWPATLVQPVGSPLSLECTVEGTSNPNLYWYRQAAGRGLQLLFYSVGIGQISSEVPQNLSASRPQDRQFILSSKKLLLSDSGFYLCAWSTGTQETQYFGPGTRLLVL.